This TCR beta chain was profiled in a study of HIV-infected children after antiretroviral therapy interruption. Study-wide background: For the interruption arm, samples span week 0 through about 3 years after study end.

In its sample, this clonotype was seen many times. The V end lost 1 base, the J end lost 4 bases, and 14 bases lay between the germline ends. Germline V CDR1 and CDR2: MGHDK, SYGVNS. The CDR3 consists of 16 residues. RNA-based 3' RACE libraries used unique molecular identifiers. TCRdb fed the 3' RACE reads into MiXCR, producing one record per CDR3 protein. The table lists around 47,000 distinct CDR3 sequences, around 4.5% of them singletons. Treatment defined: PENTA 11 planned treatment interruption arm or continuous ART arm. At least 24 weeks of at least three-drug ART, in children 2 to 15 years. Sorting from thawed PBMCs isolated naive CD4+ CD45RA+ CD45RO- T cells.

The material was CD45RA+ CD4+ T cells from PBMCs, pooled from several time points, obtained from a donor given antiretroviral therapy, either interrupted or continuous. Described subset: naive CD4+ CD45RA+ CD45RO- T cells. This chain links TRBV25-1 with TRBJ1-3; D uncertain. This clonotype originated in a pool of human donors with HIV. CDR3: CASSESDWWAGNTIYF. In nucleotides, the CDR3 is TGTGCCAGCAGTGAATCGGACTGGTGGGCAGGAAACACCATATATTTT.